This TCR beta chain was retrieved from a study of shared clonotypes between healthy human individuals. As processed by the authors: Filtering differed since immunoSEQ provided only junctions, with no quality scores. Sequencing used immunoSEQ multiplex PCR; TCRdb keeps in-frame clones, though not all of them. The DNA was the basis for D and trimming; V, J and clone size are from that table. The sample consists of over a million clones, around 97% of them appearing once. Study conclusions and caveats: Incompleteness in sorted-subset sequencing, despite large depth, was shown by rarefaction. An effect of sequencing depth on clonotype sharing among donors was expected. Across four donors, naive CD4 shared 5% to 6.5%, naive CD8 under 4%, memory CD4 2.3%, memory CD8 0.4%.

This clone was seen a few times. The antigen is unknown. The sequence came from a man younger than 45 in good health. Input material: naive CD4+ T cells sorted from blood. Subset indicated: CD45RA+ positively selected.

CDR3 coding DNA: TGTGCCAGCAGCTTAGCCACCCTGAGGGATCAGCCCCAGCATTTT. Its translation: CASSLATLRDQPQHF. The rearrangement uses TRBV7-2 and TRBJ1-5; D remains unclear. Trimming pared 0 bases from V and 5 bases from J, leaving 11 bases between. The length of the CDR3 is 15 residues. Looked up from germline, CDR1 is SGHTA and CDR2 is FQGNSA.